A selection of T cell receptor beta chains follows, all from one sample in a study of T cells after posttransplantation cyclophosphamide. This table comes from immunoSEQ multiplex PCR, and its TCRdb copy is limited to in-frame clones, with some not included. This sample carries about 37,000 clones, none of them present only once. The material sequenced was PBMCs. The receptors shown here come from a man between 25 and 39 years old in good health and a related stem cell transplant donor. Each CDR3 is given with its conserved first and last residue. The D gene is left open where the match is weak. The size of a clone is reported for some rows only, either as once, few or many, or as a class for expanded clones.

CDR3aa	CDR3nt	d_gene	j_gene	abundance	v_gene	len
CASGRNRGANQPQHF	TGTGCCAGCGGAAGGAACAGGGGAGCCAATCAGCCCCAGCATTTT	TRBD1	TRBJ1-5	many	TRBV28	15
CASGLVHPGGSNQPQHF	TGTGCTAGTGGTTTGGTACACCCGGGCGGGAGCAATCAGCCCCAGCATTTT	-	TRBJ1-5	many	TRBV12-5	17
CASRGGQYNSPLHF	TGTGCCAGCAGGGGGGGACAGTATAATTCACCCCTCCACTTT	TRBD1	TRBJ1-6	-	TRBV12-3/TRBV12-4	14
CASSLYLAGQETQYF	TGTGCCAGCAGCTTATACCTAGCAGGCCAAGAGACCCAGTACTTC	-	TRBJ2-5	few	TRBV7-6	15
CASAPGTETDTQYF	TGCGCCAGCGCCCCCGGGACAGAAACAGATACGCAGTATTTT	TRBD1	TRBJ2-3	few	TRBV5-1	14
CASRLAGGTDTQYF	TGTGCCAGCCGACTAGCGGGGGGCACAGATACGCAGTATTTT	TRBD2	TRBJ2-3	few	TRBV27	14
CASSDVPAEAFF	TGTGCCAGCAGTGACGTCCCCGCTGAAGCTTTCTTT	-	TRBJ1-1	many	TRBV6-1	12
CASTWGRSNEQFF	TGTGCCAGCACATGGGGGCGGAGTAATGAGCAGTTCTTC	-	TRBJ2-1	many	TRBV28	13
CASHGQLNEKLFF	TGTGCCAGCCACGGACAACTTAATGAAAAACTGTTTTTT	-	TRBJ1-4	many	TRBV19	13
CASTPMGAPNYGYTF	TGTGCCAGTACCCCTATGGGGGCGCCGAATTATGGCTACACCTTC	-	TRBJ1-2	many	TRBV19	15
CASSALAGGPGEQFF	TGTGCCAGCAGTGCCCTAGCGGGGGGGCCGGGAGAGCAGTTCTTC	TRBD2	TRBJ2-1	many	TRBV6-5	15
CASSDRDIQYF	TGTGCCAGCAGTGACCGGGACATTCAGTACTTC	-	TRBJ2-4	-	TRBV25-1	11
CASSSRGGGVSYNEQFF	TGCGCCAGCAGCTCCCGGGGCGGGGGGGTCTCCTACAATGAGCAGTTCTTC	TRBD2	TRBJ2-1	many	TRBV5-1	17
CASSQRQNTEAFF	TGCGCCAGCAGCCAACGACAGAACACTGAAGCTTTCTTT	-	TRBJ1-1	many	TRBV4-1	13
CASSLATARSPNSPLHF	TGTGCCAGCAGCTTAGCTACCGCCAGGAGTCCAAATTCACCCCTCCACTTT	-	TRBJ1-6	many	TRBV7-6	17
CASSFKQGTAYEQYF	TGTGCCAGCAGCTTCAAACAGGGGACGGCCTACGAGCAGTACTTC	TRBD1	TRBJ2-7	-	TRBV9	15
CASSNSRDRGKLTYEQYF	TGTGCCAGCAGTAATTCCCGGGACAGGGGAAAATTGACCTACGAGCAGTACTTC	TRBD1	TRBJ2-7	many	TRBV2	18
CASSSRPVDTQYF	TGTGCCAGCAGCTCGCGGCCCGTAGATACGCAGTATTTT	-	TRBJ2-3	few	TRBV7-9	13
CSVVGSGYEQYF	TGCAGCGTTGTAGGGTCCGGATACGAGCAGTACTTC	-	TRBJ2-7	few	TRBV29-1	12
CASSLKFSSYEQYF	TGTGCCAGCAGTTTAAAGTTTAGCTCCTACGAGCAGTACTTC	-	TRBJ2-7	many	TRBV27	14
CATSEGPSYGYTF	TGTGCCACCAGTGAGGGGCCCTCCTATGGCTACACCTTC	-	TRBJ1-2	-	TRBV24-1	13
CASSLPGTGNNQPQHF	TGTGCCAGCAGCTTGCCGGGGACAGGCAACAATCAGCCCCAGCATTTT	TRBD1	TRBJ1-5	many	TRBV7-9	16
CASNYRGWDTEAFF	TGCGCCAGCAACTACAGGGGTTGGGACACTGAAGCTTTCTTT	TRBD1	TRBJ1-1	many	TRBV5-1	14
CASSYTIAGGPRETQYF	TGTGCCAGCAGTTACACTATAGCGGGGGGGCCTCGAGAGACCCAGTACTTC	TRBD2	TRBJ2-5	many	TRBV6-2/TRBV6-3	17
CASSPRGTGELFF	TGTGCCAGCAGCCCCAGGGGTACCGGGGAGCTGTTTTTT	-	TRBJ2-2	many	TRBV9	13
CASSPGGGLGPDTQYF	TGTGCCAGCAGCCCAGGAGGGGGACTAGGCCCAGATACGCAGTATTTT	TRBD2	TRBJ2-3	few	TRBV11-2	16
CASSASGTGRGYTF	TGTGCCAGTAGTGCCTCCGGGACAGGAAGAGGCTACACCTTC	TRBD1	TRBJ1-2	many	TRBV19	14
CASSPTGGYEQYF	TGTGCCAGCAGTCCGACAGGGGGCTACGAGCAGTACTTC	TRBD1	TRBJ2-7	many	TRBV6-5	13
CASSEPTGKSTEAFF	TGTGCCAGCAGTGAACCGACAGGGAAAAGCACTGAAGCTTTCTTT	TRBD1	TRBJ1-1	many	TRBV2	15
CASSSVRGNYGYTF	TGTGCCAGCAGCTCCGTGCGAGGGAACTATGGCTACACCTTC	-	TRBJ1-2	many	TRBV11-2	14
CASNGEGAGYTF	TGCGCCAGCAACGGGGAGGGGGCTGGCTACACCTTC	TRBD1	TRBJ1-2	many	TRBV5-1	12
CASTLGAGAYSPLHF	TGTGCCAGCACCCTGGGGGCAGGGGCCTATTCACCCCTCCACTTT	-	TRBJ1-6	many	TRBV28	15
CASYDPLAGGTDTQYF	TGTGCCTCCTATGATCCACTAGCGGGGGGCACAGATACGCAGTATTTT	TRBD2	TRBJ2-3	many	TRBV10-3	16
CASSSWQGLPPYNEQFF	TGCGCCAGCAGCTCGTGGCAGGGCCTTCCCCCCTACAATGAGCAGTTCTTC	-	TRBJ2-1	many	TRBV4-3	17
CASRATSGGGQFF	TGTGCCAGCAGAGCAACTAGCGGGGGGGGGCAGTTCTTC	TRBD2	TRBJ2-1	many	TRBV6-2/TRBV6-3	13
CASSPTRDSRHQETQYF	TGTGCCAGCAGTCCGACACGGGACAGTAGACACCAAGAGACCCAGTACTTC	TRBD1	TRBJ2-5	-	TRBV28	17
CASSSTGTDNSPLHF	TGCGCCAGCAGCTCGACCGGGACAGACAATTCACCCCTCCACTTT	TRBD1	TRBJ1-6	many	TRBV5-1	15
CASSYVTNYGYTF	TGTGCCAGCAGTTACGTGACAAACTATGGCTACACCTTC	-	TRBJ1-2	many	TRBV6-6	13
CAGRGDSGANVLTF	TGCGCCGGGAGAGGGGACTCCGGGGCCAACGTCCTGACTTTC	-	TRBJ2-6	many	TRBV10-1	14
CASSEAHTGINYEQYF	TGTGCCAGCAGTGAAGCGCACACGGGGATAAACTACGAGCAGTACTTC	-	TRBJ2-7	medium-sized	TRBV2	16
CASSLRGTGFSDTQYF	TGTGCCAGCAGCTTGAGGGGAACAGGGTTCTCAGATACGCAGTATTTT	-	TRBJ2-3	few	TRBV5-6	16
CASSVGNRANEKLFF	TGTGCCAGCAGCGTAGGCAACAGAGCTAATGAAAAACTGTTTTTT	-	TRBJ1-4	many	TRBV9	15
CATRGNVNTEAFF	TGTGCCACCCGAGGCAACGTGAACACTGAAGCTTTCTTT	-	TRBJ1-1	many	TRBV6-1	13
CASSPEGLAENTGELFF	TGCGCCAGCAGCCCCGAGGGACTAGCTGAGAACACCGGGGAGCTGTTTTTT	TRBD2	TRBJ2-2	-	TRBV5-1	17
CASSSVNRGLVLTF	TGTGCCAGCAGCTCCGTCAACAGGGGCCTCGTCCTGACTTTC	TRBD1	TRBJ2-6	many	TRBV5-4	14
CASSEAPVTGGVDEQYF	TGTGCCAGCAGTGAAGCGCCGGTAACAGGGGGCGTGGACGAGCAGTACTTC	TRBD1	TRBJ2-7	many	TRBV2	17
CASKNGGPAYEQYF	TGTGCCAGCAAGAACGGGGGGCCTGCCTACGAGCAGTACTTC	-	TRBJ2-7	many	TRBV6-2/TRBV6-3	14
CASSPRANEQFF	TGTGCCAGCTCACCACGAGCCAATGAGCAGTTCTTC	-	TRBJ2-1	many	TRBV18	12
CASSYLTSGGATSTDTQYF	TGTGCCAGCAGCTACCTCACTAGCGGGGGTGCTACTAGCACAGATACGCAGTATTTT	TRBD2	TRBJ2-3	many	TRBV7-8	19
CASSRTNSNQPQHF	TGTGCCAGCAGCAGGACTAATAGCAATCAGCCCCAGCATTTT	-	TRBJ1-5	many	TRBV6-1	14
CASSSGTGNQPQHF	TGCGCCAGCAGCTCTGGGACAGGCAATCAGCCCCAGCATTTT	TRBD1	TRBJ1-5	many	TRBV5-1	14